A selection of T cell receptor beta chains follows, all from one sample in a study of sequential checkpoint blockade in melanoma. Clones were read by immunoSEQ multiplex PCR, and TCRdb kept only the in-frame ones, dropping some. The table includes over 10,000 clones, about 79% detected once. Specimen: CD8+ T cells sorted from blood (inferred from file names), collected from a patient given nivolumab and ipilimumab in sequence. Receptors originate from a human donor with melanoma. The conserved cysteine and the conserved F or W are not part of the CDR3 here.

j_call v_call cdr3_aa
TRBJ1-1 TRBV7-9 ASSTTGLGAF
TRBJ1-2 TRBV9 ASSANRGYT
TRBJ1-5 TRBV30 AWSVRRQGLNQPQH
TRBJ2-7 TRBV28 ASSLRGGEYEQY
TRBJ1-2 TRBV7-3 ASSLEGQLNYGYT
TRBJ2-7 TRBV6-5 ASSLRQGGYEQY
TRBJ2-3 TRBV7-9 ASSGIAGGRRGTDTQY
TRBJ2-7 TRBV5-4 ASRSPGNEQY
TRBJ1-5 TRBV4-3 ASSQDQTVNQPQH
TRBJ1-4 TRBV29-1 SVGQGDEKLF
TRBJ2-5 TRBV7-9 ASSFIGQGVKETQY
TRBJ2-7 TRBV2 ASTEGHSGYEQY
TRBJ1-2 TRBV13 ASSLSIGGYGYT
TRBJ1-2 TRBV29-1 SGVGGINYGYT
TRBJ2-3 TRBV5-1 ASFPGGSTDTQY
TRBJ1-2 TRBV19 ASSTSGTGDHYGYT
TRBJ2-7 TRBV7-2 ASSLNDREQY
TRBJ2-2 TRBV2 ASGAGAAKGGELF
TRBJ2-1 TRBV6-4 ASSASGGSYNEQF
TRBJ2-7 TRBV27 ASSSTSGGSSYEQY
TRBJ2-5 TRBV2 ASSVQRGAQKVQIEETQY
TRBJ1-6 TRBV30 AWSWGREFFYNSPLH
TRBJ2-7 TRBV28 ASNGAEHTPWEQY
TRBJ1-3 TRBV6-6 ASSYSGSSGNTIY
TRBJ2-7 TRBV7-9 ASSPRVSSYEQY
TRBJ1-5 TRBV7-2 ASSLGTGANQPQH
TRBJ1-3 TRBV7-9 ASSLLATIY
TRBJ1-1 TRBV6-5 ASSYQSEGVAF
TRBJ2-1 TRBV5-8 ASSLGDRVNEQF
TRBJ2-7 TRBV6-1 ASSDNRGSSYEQY
TRBJ2-3 TRBV6-5 ASSYSTLAVDTQY
TRBJ2-4 TRBV29-1 SVERAEDWAKNIQY
TRBJ2-7 TRBV28 ASSLDRGAGYEQY
TRBJ2-7 TRBV10-2 ASTKVAGGYYEQY
TRBJ2-1 TRBV11-2 ASSSGTGEVNEQF
TRBJ1-5 TRBV4-2 ASSQYFTRDRDNQPQH
TRBJ2-7 TRBV18 ASSPEGPSLGEQY
TRBJ2-6 TRBV15 ATSSTRDSHSGANVLT
TRBJ2-1 TRBV12-5 ASGLAVGDEQF
TRBJ1-1 TRBV21-1 ASSYAGLGTEAF
TRBJ2-5 TRBV20-1 SARGGLTQY
TRBJ2-3 TRBV6-1 ASSAPRVSTDTQY
TRBJ2-7 TRBV28 ASSDTGDTYEQY
TRBJ1-5 TRBV30 AWSGPGLAQPQH
TRBJ2-6 TRBV11-3 ASSPSGANVLT
TRBJ2-3 TRBV5-6 ASSSGLAGLGLGDTQY
TRBJ2-5 TRBV7-7 ASSLGRGETQY
TRBJ1-5 TRBV2 ASSESGYSNQPQH
TRBJ2-1 TRBV4-3 ASSQVWLAGSNNEQF
TRBJ2-7 TRBV29-1 SVVVVSSSYEQY
TRBJ1-4 TRBV5-8 ASRAKQGGEKLF
TRBJ2-7 TRBV13 ASSLTQGEQH
TRBJ2-2 TRBV9 ASGLAGISGELF
TRBJ2-7 TRBV19 ASSIAAGDTYEQY
TRBJ1-5 TRBV28 ASSLYRVRNQPQH
TRBJ2-2 TRBV12-5 ASGKDREAGELF
TRBJ1-1 TRBV15 ATSRGTGGTEAF
TRBJ2-7 TRBV6-6 ASGTGTSGVEQY
TRBJ2-3 TRBV2 ASSEWLGQGADTQY